This passage covers 32 T cell receptor beta chains from one sample sequenced in a study of blood T cell repertoires in COVID-19 (dated by TCRdb to between 2020 and 2021). Libraries were prepared through the immunoSEQ multiplex PCR assay. TCRdb re-hosts the immuneACCESS table, in-frame sequences only. Its copies lack some clones; in the studies checked, an unresolved V gene accounts for under half of them, and the cause for the rest is not known. The sample table shows 120,000 to 150,000 clones, and around 80% are seen once. Together, the top ten hold approximately 16% of the sample. The sequenced material came from peripheral blood. Source of these receptors: a human donor with acute or convalescent COVID-19. The donor label of this sample is uncertain.

CDR3 nucleotides: TGTGCCAGCAGCTTAGTCAGCGGGGGCCAAGAGACCCAGTACTTC. It specifies CASSLVSGGQETQYF. The chain combines TRBV7-9 with TRBJ2-5, with 8 bases fitting TRBD2. CDR3 length: 15 amino acids. With V trimmed by 1 base and J by 1 base, 2 bases remained unmatched. CDR1 SEHNR and CDR2 FQNEAQ come from the germline V gene (reference sequence).

The V call is TRBV19, the J call TRBJ1-3, with D perhaps TRBD1 (5 bases). The CDR3 length is 16 residues. Between the trimmed V and J ends, which lost 5 bases and 4 bases, there was a span of 18 bases. Germline CDR1 LNHDA, CDR2 SQIVND (reference sequence). The CDR3 sequence: CASSPSRGTGGNTIYF. The CDR3 DNA is TGTGCCAGTAGTCCCAGCCGGGGGACGGGGGGAAACACCATATATTTT.

V and J are TRBV6-5 and TRBJ2-7, with D maybe TRBD2 (6 bases). Germline assignment: CDR1 MNHEY and CDR2 SVGAGI. The ends were cut back, 5 bases at V and 0 bases at J, with 14 bases in the middle. There are 15 residues in the CDR3. The chain's CDR3 is CASSPPEGGSYEQYF. The CDR3, as DNA: TGTGCCAGCAGTCCCCCCGAGGGAGGCTCCTACGAGCAGTACTTC.

This chain uses TRBV29-1 with TRBJ2-1; D is perhaps TRBD2 (7 bases). The CDR3 is made up of 12 amino acids. Trimming pared 7 bases from V and 10 bases from J, leaving 17 bases between. The V gene's germline CDR1 is SQVTM and CDR2 ANQGSEA. CDR3 sequence reads: CSGQRGAWEQFF. CDR3 nucleotides: TGCAGCGGACAACGGGGGGCATGGGAGCAGTTCTTC.

The chain links TRBV7-9 to TRBJ2-7; tentatively, D is TRBD1 (5 bases). Germline V gene data show CDR1 as SEHNR and CDR2 as FQNEAQ (reference sequence). V lost 3 bases, J lost 5 bases, and 11 bases lay in between. The CDR3 contains 13 residues. CDR3 sequence reads: CASSFIRANEQYF. CDR3 DNA sequence: TGTGCCAGCAGCTTTATCAGGGCTAACGAGCAGTACTTC.

The chain employs TRBV19 and TRBJ2-5, with 7 bases lining up with TRBD1. V lost 3 bases to trimming and J lost 6 bases; unmatched junction nucleotides: 4. CDR1 is LNHDA, CDR2 SQIVND, per germline (reference sequence). This CDR3 has 13 amino acids. The CDR3 region has the DNA TGTGCCAGTAGTATTGACAGGGCGAAGACCCAGTACTTC. Its translation is CASSIDRAKTQYF.

The chain carries TRBV14 and TRBJ1-2; D uncertain. The V gene lost 1 base and the J gene lost 5 bases, with 11 bases spanning the gap. Germline V gene lookup returns CDR1 SGHDN and CDR2 FVKESK. The CDR3 contains 14 residues. Here the CDR3 reads CASSQVREGYGYTF. The CDR3 bases are TGTGCCAGCAGCCAAGTCCGGGAAGGGTATGGCTACACCTTC.

The genes are TRBV3-1 (or the pseudogene TRBV3-2) and TRBJ2-5, with D unclear. This CDR3 is 14 amino acids long. Trimming pared 0 bases from V and 7 bases from J, leaving 12 bases between. The germline V gene has CDR1 LGHDT and CDR2 YNNKEL (reference sequence). CDR3 in DNA: TGTGCCAGCAGCCAAGAAGTCCTATTCGGGACCCAGTACTTC. The encoded protein is CASSQEVLFGTQYF.

This clone appeared once. The chain is built from TRBV4-1 and TRBJ1-1; 8 bases map to TRBD1. The junction had 4 bases not matched to a gene; V was cut back by 4 bases and J by 0 bases. CDR3 length equals 15 residues. The germline gives CDR1 MGHRA, CDR2 YSYEKL. CDR3 in DNA: TGCGCCAGCAGCCGTAGACAGGGGCTGAACACTGAAGCTTTCTTT. As protein: CASSRRQGLNTEAFF.

V is TRBV6-5 and J is TRBJ1-2, with 10 bases identical to TRBD1. Unmatched junction bases numbered 8, after V lost 2 bases and J lost 5 bases. CDR1 and CDR2 from the germline V gene are MNHEY and SVGAGI. The CDR3 has 16 amino acids. In nucleotides, the CDR3 is TGTGCCAGCAGTTACGGGACAGGGGCCTCACTTTATGGCTACACCTTC. Translation: CASSYGTGASLYGYTF.

CDR3 residues: CASSQDRGAGNTEAFF. The CDR3 DNA sequence: TGCGCCAGCAGCCAAGATCGGGGGGCAGGTAACACTGAAGCTTTCTTT. The chain links TRBV4-1 to TRBJ1-1, with D tentatively TRBD1 (6 bases). CDR1 and CDR2 from the germline V gene are MGHRA and YSYEKL. The V gene lost 0 bases and the J gene lost 2 bases, with 13 bases spanning the gap. The CDR3 is 16 residues long.

The chain combines TRBV6-2 or TRBV6-3 with TRBJ2-5, with D possibly matching TRBD2 (5 bases). V dropped 1 base and J dropped 3 bases, with 9 bases sitting between them. Germline V CDR1 and CDR2: MNHEY, SVGEGT. The CDR3 spans 14 residues. The CDR3 sequence: CASSYYGVEETQYF. CDR3 coding DNA: TGTGCCAGCAGTTACTACGGGGTTGAAGAGACCCAGTACTTC.

This chain joins TRBV19 and TRBJ1-2; D perhaps matches TRBD1 (5 bases). The V end was cut by 1 base, the J end by 3 bases, with 24 bases between. CDR1 and CDR2 (germline): LNHDA, SQIVND (reference sequence). The CDR3 is made up of 19 amino acids. In DNA, the CDR3 is TGTGCCAGTAGTATAGGCCCCCTGTGGAGGGATGTGGGGGACTATGGCTACACCTTC. Translation: CASSIGPLWRDVGDYGYTF.

The CDR3 reads CASSARQGVGSYNSPLHF. The CDR3 DNA reads as TGTGCCAGCAGCGCCCGACAGGGCGTAGGCTCCTATAATTCACCCCTCCACTTT. This chain connects TRBV5-6 to TRBJ1-6; 7 bases agree with TRBD1. Germline V lookup: CDR1 SGHDT, CDR2 YYEEEE. The length of the CDR3 is 18 residues. V dropped 4 bases and J dropped 0; count of bases not matched to a gene: 10.

This sequence joins TRBV24-1 and TRBJ2-1; 8 nucleotides line up with TRBD2. J was trimmed by 5 bases and V by 7 bases; bases with no gene match: 12. The CDR3 totals 16 residues. Germline V lookup: CDR1 KGHDR, CDR2 SFDVKD. The CDR3 sequence: CATSTPGGAVNNEQFF. The CDR3 region has the DNA TGTGCCACCAGCACTCCCGGGGGGGCCGTTAACAATGAGCAGTTCTTC.

This chain joins TRBV5-6 and TRBJ2-5, with D hard to call. Per the germline V gene, CDR1 is SGHDT and CDR2 is YYEEEE. The length of the CDR3 is 13 residues. Trimming shortened V by 3 bases and J by 3 bases, and 9 bases separated the two germline ends. In DNA form, the CDR3 reads TGTGCCAGCAGCTGGCCCGGAGAAGAGACCCAGTACTTC. Its protein product is CASSWPGEETQYF. The variable domain in full, completed from reference TRBV5-6 and TRBJ2-5, reads DAGVTQSPTHLIKTRGQQVTLRCSPKSGHDTVSWYQQALGQGPQFIFQYYEEEERQRGNFPDRFSGHQFPNYSSELNVNALLLGDSALYLCASSWPGEETQYFGPGTRLLVL.

The chain joins TRBV15 to TRBJ2-5, with 7 bases aligning to TRBD2. Trimming removed 4 bases from V and 2 bases from J; junction bases left unmatched: 7. This CDR3 is built from 15 residues. Germline V lookup: CDR1 LNHNV, CDR2 YYDKDF (reference sequence). The CDR3 coding sequence is TGTGCCACCAGCAATCGACTAGCTCCACAAGAGACCCAGTACTTC. It codes for CATSNRLAPQETQYF.

The V and J genes are TRBV9 and TRBJ2-7; TRBD1 matches 9 bases. Germline assignment: CDR1 SGDLS and CDR2 YYNGEE. The CDR3 extends over 13 amino acids. V lost 3 bases, J lost 2 bases, and 0 bases stayed unmatched. The DNA for the CDR3 is TGTGCCAGCAGCGGGGACAGGGCCTACGAGCAGTACTTC. It codes for CASSGDRAYEQYF.

The chain recombines TRBV15 with TRBJ2-7, with D perhaps matching TRBD1 (6 bases). The CDR3 is 15 amino acids. From germline, CDR1 is LNHNV and CDR2 YYDKDF (reference sequence). V was cut by 2 bases and J by 1 base, with 12 bases left in between. For the CDR3, the DNA is TGTGCCACCAGCAGATCAGGGGAAGAATCCTACGAGCAGTACTTC. Translated, it gives CATSRSGEESYEQYF.

This clone was seen a few times. This chain uses TRBV30 with TRBJ1-1, with D possibly TRBD1 on 5 matching bases. Between the trimmed V and J ends, which lost 5 bases and 0 bases, there was a span of 13 bases. The CDR3 loop spans 14 amino acids. The germline gives CDR1 GTSNPN, CDR2 SVGIG (reference sequence). The CDR3 loop reads CAWGQGIMNTEAFF. As DNA, the CDR3 is TGTGCCTGGGGCCAGGGAATTATGAACACTGAAGCTTTCTTT.

CDR3 sequence: CASSLAVGATGELFF. The CDR3 bases are TGTGCCAGCAGCTTAGCTGTGGGAGCCACCGGGGAGCTGTTTTTT. The chain employs TRBV7-8 and TRBJ2-2; D perhaps matches TRBD2 (5 bases). Per germline, CDR1 SGHVS and CDR2 FQNEAQ. The CDR3 is 15 amino acids. V dropped 0 bases and J dropped 4 bases, with 9 bases sitting between them.

The chain is built from TRBV5-4 and TRBJ1-1, with D possibly TRBD1 on 6 matching bases. V lost 5 bases to trimming and J lost 1 base, with 12 bases between them. The length of the CDR3 is 14 residues. The germline V gene encodes CDR1 SGHNT and CDR2 YYREEE (reference sequence). CDR3 sequence reads: CASRQGLENTEAFF. DNA for the CDR3: TGTGCCAGCAGGCAGGGGCTGGAGAACACTGAAGCTTTCTTT.

The chain combines TRBV10-2 with TRBJ1-2; weak D call: TRBD1 (5 bases). CDR3 size: 15 residues. CDR1 is WSHSY and CDR2 is SAAADI in the germline V gene. V gave up 4 bases and J gave up 4 bases, with 16 bases separating them. CDR3 amino acids: CASSVGVGRPYGYTF. The CDR3, as DNA: TGCGCCAGCAGTGTAGGGGTCGGCCGTCCCTATGGCTACACCTTC.

The rearrangement links TRBV10-1 to TRBJ2-5; D perhaps matches TRBD1 (5 bases). Germline V lookup: CDR1 WNHNN, CDR2 SYGVQD (reference sequence). The CDR3 contains 15 residues. V was clipped by 3 bases and J by 0 bases, with 11 bases between them. The DNA of the CDR3 is TGCGCCAGCAGTGACCTTCGACAGAACCAAGAGACCCAGTACTTC. The encoded protein is CASSDLRQNQETQYF.

The rearrangement links TRBV7-2 to TRBJ2-1; 11 bases are shared with TRBD2. CDR1 is SGHTA and CDR2 is FQGNSA in the germline V gene. With V trimmed by 6 bases and J by 0 bases, 7 bases remained unmatched. This CDR3 comprises 17 residues. CDR3: CASRGLAGGSSYNEQFF. CDR3 nucleotide sequence: TGTGCCAGCAGGGGGCTAGCGGGGGGTAGCTCCTACAATGAGCAGTTCTTC.

This clone was observed a handful of times. The chain recombines TRBV7-3 with TRBJ2-7; D might be TRBD2 (7 bases). CDR1 and CDR2 from the germline V gene are SGHTA and FQGTGA. With 5 bases removed from V and 1 base from J, the gap between germline ends came to 12 bases. The CDR3 totals 14 residues. The CDR3 DNA follows: TGTGCCAGCAGCCCCGGGGGGCTTTCCTACGAGCAGTACTTC. The encoded protein is CASSPGGLSYEQYF.

The chain combines TRBV7-2 with TRBJ2-1; TRBD1 aligns across 8 bases. Germline loops: CDR1 SGHTA, CDR2 FQGNSA. V was clipped by 1 base and J by 5 bases; unmatched bases: 13. This CDR3 is 18 amino acids long. CDR3 region: CASSLEGQVPSKDNEQFF. As DNA, the CDR3 is TGTGCCAGCAGCTTAGAGGGACAGGTCCCCTCCAAGGACAATGAGCAGTTCTTC.

The chain joins TRBV30 to TRBJ1-1, with D possibly TRBD1 on 5 matching bases. This CDR3 has 12 amino acids. The V end was cut by 2 bases, the J end by 9 bases, with 13 bases between. Germline V gene lookup returns CDR1 GTSNPN and CDR2 SVGIG (reference sequence). CDR3 bases: TGTGCCTGGAGTCACCCCGGGACTCAAGCTTTCTTT. Translating gives CAWSHPGTQAFF.

The chain joins TRBV7-2 to TRBJ2-6, with D maybe TRBD2 (5 bases). Trimming stripped 3 bases from V and 9 bases from J, with 12 bases between. The length of the CDR3 is 14 residues. Germline V lookup: CDR1 SGHTA, CDR2 FQGNSA. CDR3 sequence (DNA): TGTGCCAGCAGCTTGGAACGCCGGGACAACGTCCTGACTTTC. Encoded protein: CASSLERRDNVLTF.

The CDR3 spells CASKRLDEAFF. The CDR3 DNA reads as TGTGCCAGCAAAAGACTCGATGAAGCTTTCTTT. The V and J genes are TRBV2 and TRBJ1-1; D remains ambiguous. The V end lost 7 bases, the J end lost 7 bases, and 10 bases lay between the germline ends. The germline V gene has CDR1 SNHLY and CDR2 FYNNEI. The CDR3 has 11 residues.

V and J are TRBV15 and TRBJ2-3; D is possibly TRBD2 (6 bases). The CDR3 is made up of 16 amino acids. Per the germline V gene, CDR1 is LNHNV and CDR2 is YYDKDF (reference sequence). V gave up 0 bases and J gave up 1 base, with 11 bases separating them. The chain's CDR3 is CATSRDYTGGTDTQYF. CDR3 in DNA: TGTGCCACCAGCAGAGATTATACGGGGGGCACAGATACGCAGTATTTT.

The chain combines TRBV4-1 with TRBJ2-3; 8 nucleotides match TRBD2. The CDR3 is 15 amino acids. V dropped 3 bases and J dropped 2; count of bases not matched to a gene: 4. Germline-derived CDR1 and CDR2 are MGHRA and YSYEKL. The CDR3 loop is CASSHSGGFTDTQYF. DNA of the CDR3: TGCGCCAGCAGCCACAGCGGGGGATTCACAGATACGCAGTATTTT.